A single T cell receptor (beta chain) is shown here with its context. These data come from a study of Ad26.COV2.S vaccination and SARS-CoV-2 variants. Study overall: Within the COV1001 Ad26.COV2.S trial arm, the donor was enrolled.

The CDR3 is 13 amino acids. V dropped 7 bases and J dropped 8 bases, with 17 bases sitting between them. Germline CDR1 reads SEHNR; CDR2 reads FQNEAQ (reference sequence). Specified treatment: roughly 20 received Ad26.COV2.S at low or high dose, single or two shots; roughly five received placebo; per-sample allocation not given. After the first vaccine or placebo injection, samples were drawn on day 63. A Boston donor was an adult aged 18-55 years. Data came from immunoSEQ multiplex PCR; TCRdb stores just in-frame clones and leaves some out. This table has about 390,000 clones, approximately 86% appearing once.

This chain connects TRBV7-9 to TRBJ1-2; D not resolved. The receptor comes from a person between 18 and 60 years old who received the Ad26.COV2.S COVID-19 vaccine or a placebo. The sequenced sample was peripheral blood, obtained in a trial of Ad26.COV2.S vaccine versus placebo. CDR3 sequence (DNA): TGTGCCAGCAACTCCAAAAGCAGGCACGGCTACACCTTC. It yields the protein CASNSKSRHGYTF.